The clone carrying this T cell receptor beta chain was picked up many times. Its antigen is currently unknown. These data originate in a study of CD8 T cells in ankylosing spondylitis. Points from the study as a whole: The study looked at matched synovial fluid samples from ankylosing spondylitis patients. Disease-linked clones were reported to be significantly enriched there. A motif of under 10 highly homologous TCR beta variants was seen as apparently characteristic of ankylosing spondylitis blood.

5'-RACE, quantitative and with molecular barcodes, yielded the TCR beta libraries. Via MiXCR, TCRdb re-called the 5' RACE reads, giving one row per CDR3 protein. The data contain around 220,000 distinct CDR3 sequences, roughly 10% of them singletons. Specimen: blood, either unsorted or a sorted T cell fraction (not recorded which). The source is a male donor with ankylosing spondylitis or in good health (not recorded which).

CDR3 DNA: TGTGCCACCAGCGGCGGGGGGTCATACGTTGGCTACACCTTC. It encodes CATSGGGSYVGYTF. The chain couples TRBV15 to TRBJ1-2; maybe TRBD1 (5 bases). The CDR3 has 14 residues. CDR1 and CDR2 from the germline V gene are LNHNV and YYDKDF (reference sequence). The V and J ends lost 5 bases and 7 bases respectively, with 17 bases between them.